A selection of T cell receptor beta chains follows, all from one sample in a study of blood T cell repertoires in COVID-19. This table comes from immunoSEQ multiplex PCR, and its TCRdb copy is limited to in-frame clones, with some not included. The table shows tens of thousands of clones, with about 89% occurring only once. The sequencing input was peripheral blood. These receptors all come from a woman aged 55-69 years with active COVID-19. The conserved cysteine and the conserved F or W are not part of the CDR3 here.

v_call,j_call,cdr3_aa
TRBV9,TRBJ2-2,ASSSLTGELF
TRBV11-1,TRBJ1-2,ASSLSRGPIDGYT
TRBV7-7,TRBJ2-5,ASSLVDSQETQY
TRBV5-8,TRBJ1-5,ASSFQGYSNQPQH
TRBV5-4,TRBJ2-7,ASSFGGSGRTYEQY
TRBV9,TRBJ2-3,ASSVATGWTDTQY
TRBV5-4,TRBJ1-2,ASSLRRSYGYT
TRBV16,TRBJ2-7,ASSRTLRDRTYEQY
TRBV3-1/TRBV3-2,TRBJ1-5,ASSQGFGAGNQPQH
TRBV2,TRBJ1-2,ASSEALYGYT
TRBV3-1/TRBV3-2,TRBJ1-6,ASSQEAGPGYNSPLH
TRBV19,TRBJ1-1,ASSPPARGIAEAF
TRBV6-1,TRBJ1-2,ASSDSSGAYGYT
TRBV19,TRBJ1-1,ASSNTGIAEAF
TRBV7-2,TRBJ1-4,ASSPGTGLLTNEKLF
TRBV5-6,TRBJ2-3,ASTLGLEGTDTQY
TRBV25-1,TRBJ2-7,ASSSGAYEQY
TRBV7-7,TRBJ2-5,ASSQGGTQY
TRBV2,TRBJ2-1,ASSESRPGYNEQF
TRBV15,TRBJ2-7,ATSRDPRDRGSEQY
TRBV5-4,TRBJ1-6,ASSQKVQGRLGSPLH
TRBV18,TRBJ1-1,ASSPPGGTEAF
TRBV5-4,TRBJ2-2,ASARRANTGELF
TRBV7-3,TRBJ2-5,ASSLTSGSRH
TRBV15,TRBJ1-1,ATSRGGQGGTEAF
TRBV9,TRBJ1-3,ASSTVPGQGPGSGNTIY
TRBV7-9,TRBJ1-6,ASSLGQENSPLH